This TCR beta chain emerged from a study of T cell repertoires in cytomegalovirus infection. Study in general: Through public TCR beta signatures, both CMV infection and matching HLA type were indicated.

Overall study results and limits: Carriers of CMV and the relevant HLA type were discriminated by public TCR beta frequency.

Comment on this clonotype: Its antigen is still unknown.

The trim removed 11 bases at V and 4 bases at J, leaving 9 bases unmatched. This CDR3 contains 13 residues. TCRdb reprocessed the reads with MiXCR, giving one entry per CDR3 protein. The sample shows 200,000 or so distinct CDR3 sequences, over 25% of them seen only once. The V and J genes are TRBV12-3 or TRBV12-4 and TRBJ2-3, with 7 nucleotides matching TRBD1. The sequence was collected from a human donor in good health (CMV status not recorded). Some clones in this sample may be carry-over from other donors' samples. Sample: PBMCs. The CDR3 DNA reads TGTGCCGGCACTGGGGACAGCTCAGATACGCAGTATTTT. It yields the protein CAGTGDSSDTQYF.